One TCR beta chain is described in this entry. As yet, its antigen is unknown. These data are taken from a study of T cell responses to AZD1222 COVID-19 vaccine. The method was immunoSEQ multiplex PCR; TCRdb's version includes in-frame clones alone and lacks a portion of them. The sample records over 120,000 clones, 70% to 90% being singletons. Study-wide results and limits: Elevations in Spike-specific TCR breadth and depth followed administration of two AZD1222 doses. Among the donors, most were white British and more were female, and clonal diversity was possibly underestimated. In the spike-specific TCR repertoire, nearly half reportedly target unmutated variant regions. Vaccine-associated CD4 TCRs spanned spike, dominant at 160-218 and 743-854.

Germline CDR1 reads MNHEY; CDR2 reads SVGEGT. Between the trimmed V and J ends, which lost 5 bases and 6 bases, there was a span of 16 bases. The CDR3 extends over 15 amino acids. The origin of this receptor is an adult who received the MenACWY meningococcal vaccine as a control. This material consisted of peripheral blood, taken 28 days after the second dose of the MenACWY control vaccine. V is TRBV6-2 or TRBV6-3 and J is TRBJ2-2; no clear D. DNA of the CDR3: TGTGCCAGCAGTCTCTCCAAGGGATGGGCCGGGGAGCTGTTTTTT. It is translated as CASSLSKGWAGELFF.